These 24 T cell receptor beta chains came from one sample sequenced in a study of blood T cell repertoires in COVID-19. Clones were sequenced by immunoSEQ multiplex PCR, and TCRdb holds only the in-frame ones, with some missing. The table lists 250,000 to 300,000 clones, 85% of them singletons. Source material: peripheral blood. Receptors originate from a man aged 50 to 59 with active or convalescent COVID-19.

The CDR3: CATSDGGLLGELFF. The DNA for the CDR3 is TGTGCCACCAGTGATGGAGGATTGCTCGGGGAGCTGTTTTTT. This chain joins TRBV24-1 and TRBJ2-2; weak D call: TRBD2 (5 bases). The germline gives CDR1 KGHDR, CDR2 SFDVKD. V was pared by 3 bases and J by 7 bases, with 11 bases between. The CDR3 length is 14 residues.

This rearrangement joins TRBV2 to TRBJ2-7, with 9 bases that match TRBD1. The V segment lost 2 bases and the J segment 2 bases; nucleotides outside the gene matches: 7. Germline values: CDR1 SNHLY, CDR2 FYNNEI. The CDR3 extends over 16 amino acids. The CDR3 sequence is CASSEFGTGIPYEQYF. For the CDR3, the DNA is TGTGCCAGCAGTGAATTCGGGACAGGGATTCCCTACGAGCAGTACTTC.

The chain couples TRBV5-8 to TRBJ2-1; 13 bases are a match to TRBD2. Per the germline V gene, CDR1 is SGHTS and CDR2 is YDEGEE. This CDR3 is 18 amino acids long. V was pared by 4 bases and J by 0 bases, with 7 bases of the junction left unmatched. The CDR3 coding sequence is TGTGCCAGCAGCGGACTAGCGGGAGCCCCAGGCTCCTACAATGAGCAGTTCTTC. This encodes CASSGLAGAPGSYNEQFF.

The sample holds a few counts of this clone. The V gene is TRBV11-2, the J gene TRBJ1-3; the match to TRBD1 covers 9 bases. CDR1 SGHAT and CDR2 FQNNGV come from the germline V gene. This CDR3 is 15 amino acids long. V lost 6 bases and J lost 1; bases outside the gene matches: 4. As DNA, the CDR3 is TGTGCCAGCAGTCAGACAGGGGGGTCTGGAAACACCATATATTTT. It encodes CASSQTGGSGNTIYF.

The V gene is TRBV30, the J gene TRBJ2-7; 14 bases line up with TRBD2. The CDR3 is 18 residues long. Germline values: CDR1 GTSNPN, CDR2 SVGIG (reference sequence). After removal of 1 base from V and 3 bases from J, the junction contained 11 bases not matched to a gene. The CDR3 bases are TGTGCCTGGAGTGGAGTGACTAGCGGGAGGGATTTTTACTACGAGCAGTACTTC. This encodes CAWSGVTSGRDFYYEQYF.

The chain links TRBV28 to TRBJ2-5, with unresolved D. The CDR3 has 13 amino acids. Germline CDR1 MDHEN, CDR2 SYDVKM. With 5 bases removed from V and 1 base from J, the gap between germline ends came to 8 bases. CDR3 region: CASSGAIQETQYF. The CDR3 region has the DNA TGTGCCAGCAGTGGAGCAATCCAAGAGACCCAGTACTTC.

The rearrangement joins TRBV28 to TRBJ2-5; a weak D match, TRBD2 (6 bases). This CDR3 contains 14 residues. The germline gives CDR1 MDHEN, CDR2 SYDVKM. Trimming pared 4 bases from V and 5 bases from J, leaving 14 bases between. The CDR3 loop is CASSSRLGAETQYF. CDR3 in DNA: TGTGCCAGCAGTTCTCGACTAGGGGCGGAGACCCAGTACTTC.

The chain joins TRBV28 to TRBJ2-4, with D unclear. The V end was cut by 6 bases, the J end by 8 bases, with 11 bases between. CDR1 is MDHEN and CDR2 is SYDVKM in the germline V gene. The CDR3 extends over 12 amino acids. CDR3 coding DNA: TGTGCCAGCAGCTCGTCTCTTGACATTCAGTACTTC. Protein: CASSSSLDIQYF.

The chain is built from TRBV7-9 and TRBJ2-1, with TRBD2 matching over 12 bases. V dropped 6 bases and J dropped 7; count of bases not matched to a gene: 7. This CDR3 has 15 amino acids. The germline CDR1 and CDR2 sequences are SEHNR and FQNEAQ (reference sequence). DNA for the CDR3: TGTGCCAGCAGTCGGACTAGCGGGACGGGAAATGAGCAGTTCTTC. Its protein is CASSRTSGTGNEQFF. Based on the CDR3 plus reference TRBV7-9 and TRBJ2-1, the full variable domain is DTGVSQNPRHKITKRGQNVTFRCDPISEHNRLYWYRQTLGQGPEFLTYFQNEAQLEKSRLLSDRFSAERPKGSFSTLEIQRTEQGDSAMYLCASSRTSGTGNEQFFGPGTRLTVL.

J is TRBJ1-3 and V is TRBV18; 7 bases fit TRBD1. The CDR3 runs to 17 residues. V was pared by 2 bases and J by 4 bases, with 11 bases of the junction left unmatched. Germline values: CDR1 KGHSH, CDR2 LQKENI. This chain's CDR3 is CASSPSPGQRRGNTIYF. CDR3 bases: TGTGCCAGCTCACCATCCCCGGGACAGAGGCGAGGAAACACCATATATTTT. Based on the CDR3 plus reference TRBV18 and TRBJ1-3, the full variable domain is NAGVMQNPRHLVRRRGQEARLRCSPMKGHSHVYWYRQLPEEGLKFMVYLQKENIIDESGMPKERFSAEFPKEGPSILRIQQVVRGDSAAYFCASSPSPGQRRGNTIYFGEGSWLTVV.

The gene calls are TRBV5-1 and TRBJ2-1, with 7 bases matching TRBD2. The junction had 8 bases not matched to a gene; V was cut back by 3 bases and J by 5 bases. Germline lookup yields CDR1 SGHRS and CDR2 YFSETQ. This CDR3 has 15 amino acids. The CDR3 bases are TGCGCCAGCAGCTCCAGACTAGCCGGGAACAATGAGCAGTTCTTC. It yields the protein CASSSRLAGNNEQFF. Full variable domain (outside the CDR3, taken from reference TRBV5-1 and TRBJ2-1): KAGVTQTPRYLIKTRGQQVTLSCSPISGHRSVSWYQQTPGQGLQFLFEYFSETQRNKGNFPGRFSGRQFSNSRSEMNVSTLELGDSALYLCASSSRLAGNNEQFFGPGTRLTVL.

This chain uses TRBV11-2 with TRBJ1-3; D perhaps matches TRBD1 (6 bases). V lost 4 bases and J 2 bases, leaving 12 bases between the germline ends. The V gene's germline CDR1 is SGHAT and CDR2 FQNNGV. This CDR3 is built from 15 residues. CDR3 region: CASSSTGYPGNTIYF. The CDR3 bases are TGTGCCAGCAGCTCAACAGGGTACCCTGGAAACACCATATATTTT.

V and J are TRBV19 and TRBJ1-1, with D possibly being TRBD1 (5 bases). The V end was cut by 4 bases, the J end by 11 bases, with 17 bases between. Germline-derived CDR1 and CDR2 are LNHDA and SQIVND (reference sequence). This CDR3 spans 13 amino acids. CDR3 in amino acids: CASSRDYTGGAFF. The CDR3 region has the DNA TGTGCCAGTAGTAGGGACTACACGGGTGGGGCTTTCTTT.

The rearrangement joins TRBV5-6 to TRBJ1-1; D not certain. CDR1 and CDR2 (germline): SGHDT, YYEEEE. CDR3 length: 13 residues. Trimming removed 4 bases at V and 4 bases at J, with 11 bases between. The CDR3 loop reads CASSTRLGTEAFF. For the CDR3, the DNA is TGTGCCAGCAGCACGCGACTGGGCACTGAAGCTTTCTTT.

The genes are TRBV5-5 and TRBJ2-7; D is ambiguous. The CDR3 extends over 14 amino acids. V shed 0 bases and J shed 3 bases, with 10 bases lying between them. Germline V CDR1 and CDR2: SGHKS, YYEKEE (reference sequence). Here the CDR3 DNA reads TGTGCCAGCAGCTTGGGGGCAGGTATCTACGAGCAGTACTTC. It yields the protein CASSLGAGIYEQYF.

The V call is TRBV27, the J call TRBJ1-2; a possible D gene is TRBD1 (5 bases). Per the germline V gene, CDR1 is MNHEY and CDR2 is SMNVEV (reference sequence). The CDR3 runs 13 residues. The V and J ends lost 5 bases and 2 bases respectively, with 9 bases between them. The CDR3: CASSGGRNYGYTF. DNA for the CDR3: TGTGCCAGCAGTGGGGGGAGGAACTATGGCTACACCTTC.

The genes are TRBV11-2 and TRBJ1-4, with 7 bases lining up with TRBD1. Germline V CDR1 and CDR2: SGHAT, FQNNGV. The CDR3 has 17 amino acids. V lost 5 bases and J lost 3; bases outside the gene matches: 12. The CDR3 reads CASSLRQGEGSNEKLFF. The CDR3 region has the DNA TGTGCCAGCAGCCTACGACAGGGTGAAGGGTCTAATGAAAAACTGTTTTTT.

V and J are TRBV6-2 or TRBV6-3 and TRBJ2-7; a weak D match, TRBD2 (6 bases). The germline gives CDR1 MNHEY, CDR2 SVGEGT. V lost 5 bases and J 1 base, leaving 12 bases between the germline ends. The CDR3 runs 14 residues. The CDR3 region is CASSPYGGSYEQYF. Written as DNA, the CDR3 is TGTGCCAGCAGTCCCTACGGGGGATCCTACGAGCAGTACTTC.

There are a few counts of this clone. The chain recombines TRBV5-1 with TRBJ1-2; D possibly corresponds to TRBD1 (5 bases). The CDR3 consists of 13 residues. CDR1 SGHRS and CDR2 YFSETQ come from the germline V gene. V was trimmed by 0 bases and J by 2 bases, leaving 5 bases between them. CDR3: CASSLGTNYGYTF. The CDR3 DNA reads as TGCGCCAGCAGCTTGGGGACAAACTATGGCTACACCTTC. The complete variable domain, with remaining parts taken from reference TRBV5-1 and TRBJ1-2, reads KAGVTQTPRYLIKTRGQQVTLSCSPISGHRSVSWYQQTPGQGLQFLFEYFSETQRNKGNFPGRFSGRQFSNSRSEMNVSTLELGDSALYLCASSLGTNYGYTFGSGTRLTVV.

The V and J genes are TRBV7-6 and TRBJ2-2, with 7 positions matching TRBD1. V lost 6 bases and J lost 6; bases outside the gene matches: 4. CDR3 size: 13 residues. CDR1 SGHVS and CDR2 FNYEAQ come from the germline V gene. In DNA form, the CDR3 reads TGTGCCAGCAGACAGGACAGGTCCGGGGAGCTGTTTTTT. Its protein is CASRQDRSGELFF.

The rearrangement uses TRBV5-4 and TRBJ1-1; D is undetermined. CDR3 length: 16 amino acids. CDR1 SGHNT and CDR2 YYREEE come from the germline V gene (reference sequence). V was cut by 3 bases and J by 1 base, with 16 bases left in between. The CDR3 DNA is TGTGCCAGCAGCTCCGGAACCCTGGGCCCGAACACTGAAGCTTTCTTT. Protein: CASSSGTLGPNTEAFF.

This chain joins TRBV11-2 and TRBJ2-7; 11 bases are shared with TRBD2. The CDR3 is made up of 17 amino acids. Germline CDR1 SGHAT, CDR2 FQNNGV. With 2 bases clipped from V and 7 bases from J, the junction kept 13 bases outside the gene matches. CDR3 protein: CASSLTELAGVGGEQYF. CDR3 nucleotide sequence: TGTGCCAGCAGCTTAACTGAACTAGCGGGAGTAGGTGGGGAGCAGTACTTC.

V usage is TRBV9 and J usage is TRBJ2-1; D might be TRBD2 (6 bases). The germline gives CDR1 SGDLS, CDR2 YYNGEE. The V end was cut by 4 bases, the J end by 9 bases, with 23 bases between. CDR3 length: 16 residues. The CDR3 protein is CASSPRRLGSNGEQFF. The CDR3 region has the DNA TGTGCCAGCAGCCCACGCCGACTAGGCTCTAACGGTGAGCAGTTCTTC.

The genes are TRBV28 and TRBJ1-2, with no clear D. Trimming cost V 2 bases and J 4 bases, with 11 bases left between them. Germline CDR1 reads MDHEN; CDR2 reads SYDVKM. The CDR3 spans 14 residues. CDR3 DNA sequence: TGTGCCAGCAGTTTAATATCCACACCCTATGGCTACACCTTC. This encodes CASSLISTPYGYTF.